The clone carrying this T cell receptor (beta chain) was seen ten or more times. Its antigen is still unknown. The data belong to a study of T cells in Graves' hyperthyroidism and ophthalmopathy. Study-level background: Peripheral blood draws took place at initial diagnosis, ahead of any treatment. Study results and caveats: Using 13 V-J features, a model discriminated ophthalmopathy from stable hyperthyroidism. The majority of expanded thyroid clonotypes above 0.001 also appeared in blood.

Uncontrolled infection, other autoimmune disease, pregnancy or lactation disqualified patients from enrolment. Using RNA transcripts as the source, TCR beta CDR3 regions were amplified. Primed by the HTBI set, a first-round RT-PCR was run on the TCR CDR3. Using its own MiXCR run on the multiplex PCR reads, TCRdb lists one record per CDR3 protein. There are around 500,000 distinct CDR3 sequences in the sample; about 15% occur only once, and around 28% lies in the top ten. V lost 3 bases to trimming and J lost 2 bases; unmatched junction nucleotides: 6. The CDR3 runs to 16 residues. This clonotype originated in a woman aged 30 to 39 with Graves' ophthalmopathy. J is TRBJ2-1 and V is TRBV12-3 or TRBV12-4; the match to TRBD2 covers 8 bases. Sequenced input: blood. CDR3 in amino acids: CASSFTTSGPYNEQFF. The DNA for the CDR3 is TGTGCCAGCAGTTTTACCACTAGCGGACCCTACAATGAGCAGTTCTTC.